This paragraph covers one T cell receptor beta chain sequence. V gave up 2 bases and J gave up 7 bases; unmatched junction bases: 7. Germline loops: CDR1 MNHEY, CDR2 SVGAGI. The CDR3 runs to 14 residues. The data derive from a study of blood T cell repertoires in COVID-19. Overall study: The analysed material was cDNA or gDNA that came from T cells, B-cell-depleted T cells, or PBMCs.

Per the original data handling: Estimates of nucleated cell counts were drawn from the amplification of reference gene primers. Assay: immunoSEQ multiplex PCR; the TCRdb copy retains only in-frame clones and omits some. That table gives V, J and clone size, and the DNA gave D and trimming. Among roughly 98,000 clones, around 81% were seen once, and the ten largest hold approximately 12%. The TCR sequence derives from a woman between 65 and 79 years old with active or convalescent COVID-19. V is TRBV6-5 and J is TRBJ2-7; TRBD1 matches 8 bases. Sequenced sample: peripheral blood. CDR3 in DNA: TGTGCCAGCAGTTACGCCCAGGGGGCAGGAGAGCAGTACTTC. Amino acids: CASSYAQGAGEQYF.